This TCR beta chain was recovered during a study of multiple sclerosis patients with progressive multifocal leukoencephalopathy. J lost 0 bases, V lost 0 bases, and 3 bases had no gene match. Germline CDR1 and CDR2: MNHEY and SMNVEV (reference sequence). This CDR3 has 16 residues. Time point denoted: time of PML onset. PML was diagnosed clinically and by MRI, then confirmed by JC virus DNA in cerebrospinal fluid. All PML patients were female, and all patients had earlier interferon beta. The T3 samples were drawn when PML began. This table comes from immunoSEQ multiplex PCR, and its TCRdb copy is limited to in-frame clones, with some not included. The sample lists some 31,000 clones; less than 90% were seen once.

The sample consisted of PBMCs, taken from a patient treated with natalizumab. V and J are TRBV27 and TRBJ2-3; 7 positions agree with TRBD2. This clonotype was obtained from a human donor with progressive multifocal leukoencephalopathy. The CDR3 reads CASSLSAGVSTDTQYF. Written as DNA, the CDR3 is TGTGCCAGCAGTTTATCGGCGGGAGTTAGCACAGATACGCAGTATTTT.